Presented here are 21 T cell receptor beta chains from one specimen sequenced in a study of molecular identifiers for immune sequencing clone quantification. TCRdb used MiXCR to reprocess the PCR reads, holding one entry per CDR3 protein. The sample includes under 65,000 distinct CDR3 sequences, about 23% of them seen just once. Input material: naive CD8+ T cells from blood, with Jurkat cell RNA spiked in. This sample's subset: FACS-sorted CD8+CD4-CCR7+CD45RA+ naive T cells. Receptor source: a human donor in good health. Some libraries in this study had Jurkat cell RNA spiked in.

This clonotype was observed at least ten times. V gene TRBV5-1 combines with J gene TRBJ1-2; D gene uncertain. The CDR3 runs 11 residues. V was pared by 0 bases and J by 6 bases, with 3 bases between. From germline, CDR1 is SGHRS and CDR2 YFSETQ. Here the CDR3 reads CASSLDHGYTF. The CDR3 bases are TGCGCCAGCAGCTTGGATCATGGCTACACCTTC.

This clonotype was seen more than once but under ten times. The J gene is TRBJ2-1, the V gene TRBV6-2 or TRBV6-3; D not resolved. The CDR3 length is 16 residues. V was trimmed by 1 base and J by 0 bases, leaving 10 bases between them. Germline CDR1 reads MNHEY; CDR2 reads SVGEGT. CDR3 DNA: TGTGCCAGCAGTTACTGGGTTGCTAGCTCCTACAATGAGCAGTTCTTC. Its translation is CASSYWVASSYNEQFF.

V gene TRBV19 combines with J gene TRBJ1-1; D is uncertain. Germline values: CDR1 LNHDA, CDR2 SQIVND (reference sequence). Trimming left V 6 bases short and J 5 bases short, with 19 bases between. This CDR3 is built from 15 residues. In DNA, the CDR3 is TGTGCCAGTAGCCCCGTCTCCACTGCGTGGACTGAAGCTTTCTTT. Encoded protein: CASSPVSTAWTEAFF.

There are many counts of this clonotype. The chain uses TRBV7-9 and TRBJ2-2, with D maybe TRBD1 (6 bases). The CDR3 is 16 amino acids. Germline V gives CDR1 SEHNR, CDR2 FQNEAQ (reference sequence). The ends were cut back, 0 bases at V and 4 bases at J, with 12 bases in the middle. The CDR3 protein is CASSLAAAGVTGELFF. Written as DNA, the CDR3 is TGTGCCAGCAGCTTAGCCGCGGCAGGGGTCACCGGGGAGCTGTTTTTT.

This clonotype was counted ten times or more. The V gene is TRBV24-1, the J gene TRBJ2-6; 8 nucleotides agree with TRBD1. CDR3 length: 19 residues. Germline loops: CDR1 KGHDR, CDR2 SFDVKD. The trim removed 0 bases at V and 1 base at J, leaving 7 bases unmatched. CDR3 sequence (DNA): TGTGCCACCAGTGATTTGCGGGCGGACAGGGAATCTGGGGCCAACGTCCTGACTTTC. This translates into CATSDLRADRESGANVLTF.

Comment on this clonotype: A much more abundant neighbour one base away suggests this may be a read error. J is TRBJ1-1 and V is TRBV4-1, with D possibly TRBD1 on 6 matching bases. Germline V gene data show CDR1 as MGHRA and CDR2 as YSYEKL. The CDR3 runs 16 residues. The CDR3 protein is CASTQIGGLTDTEAFF. CDR3 DNA: TGCGCCAGCACCCAAATAGGGGGGCTAACGGACACTGAAGCTTTCTTT.

This clonotype was observed many times. The gene calls are TRBV4-1 and TRBJ2-7, with 8 bases that match TRBD1. The CDR3 loop spans 15 amino acids. The germline V gene has CDR1 MGHRA and CDR2 YSYEKL. V gave up 1 base and J gave up 4 bases; unmatched junction bases: 6. CDR3 nucleotides: TGCGCCAGCAGCCAAGCTGGGACAGGCGTTTACGAGCAGTACTTC. This sequence encodes CASSQAGTGVYEQYF.

Note on this clonotype: Just one base apart from a much larger clone, this may be a read error. This chain uses TRBV11-2 with TRBJ2-7; D gene unclear. Germline loops: CDR1 SGHAT, CDR2 FQNNGV. The CDR3 is 13 residues long. V lost 7 bases, J lost 3 bases, and 13 bases lay in between. CDR3 in amino acids: CASTLRPGYEQYF. The CDR3 DNA reads as TGTGCCAGCACCCTAAGACCTGGCTACGAGCAGTACTTC. The full variable domain, in which reference TRBV11-2 and TRBJ2-7 provide the parts outside the CDR3, is EAGVAQSPRYKIIEKRQSVAFWCNPISGHATLYWYQQILGQGPKLLIQFQNNGVVDDSQLPKDRFSAERLKGVDSTLKIQPAKLEDSAVYLCASTLRPGYEQYFGPGTRLTVT.

In regard to this clonotype: This may arise from a read error, as a much more abundant clone is one base away. The chain is built from TRBV5-6 and TRBJ2-3; D might be TRBD1 or TRBD2, each matching 5 bases. V lost 7 bases to trimming and J lost 5 bases, with 23 bases between them. The CDR3 is made up of 16 amino acids. Looked up from germline, CDR1 is SGHDT and CDR2 is YYEEEE. This chain's CDR3 is CASGSTGLGRGDTQYF. CDR3 nucleotides: TGTGCCAGCGGCTCTACGGGGCTAGGACGTGGAGATACGCAGTATTTT.

The table lists this clonotype with many counts. J is TRBJ2-1 and V is TRBV5-1; weak D call: TRBD1 (6 bases). The CDR3 has 16 residues. Germline values: CDR1 SGHRS, CDR2 YFSETQ. V lost 2 bases and J 9 bases, leaving 21 bases between the germline ends. CDR3 amino acids: CASSFSPDSSTIEQFF. CDR3 in DNA: TGCGCCAGCAGCTTTTCCCCGGACAGCTCTACAATTGAGCAGTTCTTC.

This clonotype was observed a handful of times. Since no conserved phenylalanine or tryptophan closes the CDR3, a read error is the likely cause. The V gene is TRBV12-3 or TRBV12-4, the J gene TRBJ1-5; D gene uncertain. The CDR3 extends over 14 amino acids. Between the trimmed V and J ends, which lost 3 bases and 1 base, there was a span of 7 bases. The CDR3: CASSFSASNQPQHL. The CDR3 DNA is TGTGCCAGCAGTTTCTCGGCAAGCAATCAGCCCCAGCATTTA.

This clonotype came up a few times. The chain is built from TRBV4-3 and TRBJ1-5; unclear D gene. CDR3 length equals 16 residues. Germline CDR1 is LGHNA and CDR2 is YSLEER. The ends were cut back, 3 bases at V and 7 bases at J, with 19 bases in the middle. This CDR3 reads CASSQYAGVRNQPQHF. The CDR3 region has the DNA TGCGCCAGCAGCCAGTATGCCGGAGTACGTAACCAGCCCCAGCATTTT.

In this sample, this clonotype turned up many times. The chain recombines TRBV20-1 with TRBJ2-7; 10 bases are shared with TRBD2. V gave up 3 bases and J gave up 0 bases; unmatched junction bases: 11. Germline lookup yields CDR1 DFQATT and CDR2 SNEGSKA (reference sequence). The CDR3 spans 17 residues. The CDR3 DNA reads TGCAGTGCTAGTGGGCTAGCGGGAGTTCTTAGCTCCTACGAGCAGTACTTC. Its translation: CSASGLAGVLSSYEQYF.

A note on this clonotype: An end of the junction does not agree with germline; a read error may underlie this. The chain employs TRBV7-7 and TRBJ2-5; D is unresolved. Looked up from germline, CDR1 is SSHAT and CDR2 is FNYEAQ (reference sequence). The CDR3 consists of 15 residues. For the CDR3, the DNA is TGTGCTAGCAGCTTCGGTAGGGTTCTGTTGGAGACCCAGTACTTC. Amino acids: CASSFGRVLLETQYF.

Points on this clonotype: An end of the junction differs from the germline gene, which may be a read error. The V call is TRBV5-1, the J call TRBJ2-7; D perhaps matches TRBD1 (6 bases). The CDR3 sequence is 14 residues long. CDR1 and CDR2 (germline): SGHRS, YFSETQ. The CDR3 coding sequence is TGCGCCAACAGCACCGGACAGCTTTCCTACGAGCAATACTTC. Protein product: CANSTGQLSYEQYF.

This clonotype was detected many times. The chain employs TRBV28 and TRBJ1-5; TRBD1 matches at 7 bases. The junction had 12 bases not matched to a gene; V was cut back by 6 bases and J by 1 base. This CDR3 region has 17 residues. Germline CDR1 MDHEN, CDR2 SYDVKM. CDR3 in amino acids: CASRRPQQGRSNQPQHF. In DNA form, the CDR3 reads TGTGCCAGCAGAAGACCCCAACAGGGGAGAAGCAATCAGCCCCAGCATTTT.

As regards this clonotype: This likely comes from a read error, as the CDR3 has no conserved phenylalanine or tryptophan at its end. The gene calls are TRBV13 and TRBJ2-4; D possibly corresponds to TRBD1 (5 bases). V was cut by 1 base and J by 8 bases, with 18 bases left in between. This CDR3 has 16 amino acids. Germline loops: CDR1 PRHDT, CDR2 FYEKMQ (reference sequence). The CDR3 DNA reads TGTGCCAGCAGCTTAGAAGCAAGGGGCTCCATATACATTCAGTACTGC. This translates into CASSLEARGSIYIQYC.

This clonotype occurred many times. V usage is TRBV5-4 and J usage is TRBJ2-3; 10 bases are a match to TRBD2. This CDR3 spans 14 amino acids. Looked up from germline, CDR1 is SGHNT and CDR2 is YYREEE (reference sequence). V lost 4 bases to trimming and J lost 5 bases; unmatched junction nucleotides: 4. CDR3 loop: CASSKLAGKDTQYF. CDR3 coding DNA: TGTGCCAGCAGCAAACTAGCGGGGAAAGATACGCAGTATTTT.

This clonotype has ten or more counts. This rearrangement joins TRBV11-3 to TRBJ2-1, with D perhaps TRBD1 or TRBD2 (6 bases each). Trimming took off 1 base at V and 5 bases at J, with 18 bases between the two ends. Germline-derived CDR1 and CDR2 are SGHNT and YENEEA. This CDR3 is built from 17 residues. For the CDR3, the DNA is TGTGCCAGCAGCTTAGGGCTAGGGGGGTTAGCCGACAATGAGCAGTTCTTC. It specifies CASSLGLGGLADNEQFF.

On this clonotype: A much larger clone lies one base from this, so it may be a read error. The genes are TRBV7-9 and TRBJ1-1; TRBD1 aligns across 7 bases. Per germline, CDR1 SEHNR and CDR2 FQNEAQ (reference sequence). CDR3 length equals 16 residues. The CDR3 nucleotides are TGTGCCAGCAGCTTACCCAAGGGGGCCGGGAACACTGAAGCTATCTTT. It encodes CASSLPKGAGNTEAIF.

The sample holds many counts of this clonotype. The chain has TRBV20-1 and TRBJ2-3; D remains ambiguous. The CDR3 covers 11 residues. V was shortened by 4 bases and J by 4 bases, with 6 bases between the two germline ends. The germline V gene has CDR1 DFQATT and CDR2 SNEGSKA (reference sequence). The chain's CDR3 is CSAMEPDTQYF. CDR3 DNA sequence: TGCAGTGCTATGGAACCAGATACGCAGTATTTT.